This TCR beta chain was sequenced during a study of T cell changes during pregnancy in multiple sclerosis. TCRdb's copy holds only in-frame clones and misses some; the assay was immunoSEQ multiplex PCR. The table has fewer than 60,000 clones, approximately 91% seen once. The CDR3 has 16 amino acids. Germline trimming cut 2 bases from V and 8 bases from J; bases unmatched to any gene: 13. Germline loops: CDR1 MNHEY, CDR2 SMNVEV (reference sequence). The sample here was peripheral blood, taken in the second trimester of pregnancy. The chain uses TRBV27 and TRBJ1-2; the match to TRBD1 covers 8 bases. The receptor's source is a female donor with multiple sclerosis, enrolled in a pregnancy study. The CDR3 DNA follows: TGTGCCAGCAGTTTAGGCAGGGGGCCTCCCCTTGGAGGCTACACCTTC. Amino acid sequence: CASSLGRGPPLGGYTF.